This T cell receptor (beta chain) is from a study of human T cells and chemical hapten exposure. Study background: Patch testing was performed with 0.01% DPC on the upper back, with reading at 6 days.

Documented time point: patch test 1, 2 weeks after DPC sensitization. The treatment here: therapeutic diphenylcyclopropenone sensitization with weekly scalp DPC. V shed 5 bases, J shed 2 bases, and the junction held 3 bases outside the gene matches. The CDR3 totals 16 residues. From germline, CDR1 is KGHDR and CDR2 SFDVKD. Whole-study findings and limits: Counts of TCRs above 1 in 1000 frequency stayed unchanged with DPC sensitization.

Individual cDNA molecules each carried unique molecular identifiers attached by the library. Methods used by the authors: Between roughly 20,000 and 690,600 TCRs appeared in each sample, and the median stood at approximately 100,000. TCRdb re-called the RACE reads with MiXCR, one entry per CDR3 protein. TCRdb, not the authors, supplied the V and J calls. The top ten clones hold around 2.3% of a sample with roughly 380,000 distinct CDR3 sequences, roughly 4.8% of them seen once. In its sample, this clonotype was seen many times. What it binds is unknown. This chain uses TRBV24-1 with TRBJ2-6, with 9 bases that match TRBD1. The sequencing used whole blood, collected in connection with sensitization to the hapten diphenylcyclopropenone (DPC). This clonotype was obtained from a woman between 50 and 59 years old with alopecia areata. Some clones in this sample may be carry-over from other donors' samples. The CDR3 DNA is TGTGCCACCAGTGCCAGGACAGGGGCTGGGGCCAACGTCCTGACTTTC. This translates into CATSARTGAGANVLTF.